This T cell receptor (beta chain) was sequenced for a study of T cells in narcolepsy. The method was immunoSEQ multiplex PCR; TCRdb's version includes in-frame clones alone and lacks a portion of them. Here the sample spans 37,000 or so clones, 70% to 85% being singletons. This clone has more than one count but fewer than ten. With V trimmed by 4 bases and J by 2 bases, 9 bases remained unmatched. The germline CDR1 and CDR2 sequences are SGHRS and YFSETQ. The CDR3 length is 15 residues. V is TRBV5-1 and J is TRBJ2-7; 7 bases line up with TRBD1. Sequenced sample: CD45RA- memory CD4+ T cells from PBMCs. The TCR originated in a human donor with narcolepsy. CDR3 sequence reads: CASSPGQVRAYEQYF. Written as DNA, the CDR3 is TGCGCCAGCAGCCCCGGACAGGTAAGGGCCTACGAGCAGTACTTC.